This TCR beta chain was captured in a study of vaccination and CD4 T cells after COVID-19. Study-level information: Collection of post-vaccine samples followed dose two by a median about 72 days, spanning a range of 14 to 241. Overlapping peptides of the spike proteins of SARS-CoV-2, HCoV-NL63, HCoV-OC43 and HCoV-229E were used for cell stimulation. General study results and limits: A nonsignificant median increase from about 22 to 38 SARS-CoV-2-reactive clonotypes was observed.

About this clonotype itself: Its antigen is not known.

The V end was cut by 3 bases, the J end by 4 bases, with 10 bases between. Germline CDR1 reads KGHSH; CDR2 reads LQKENI. CDR3 length: 14 residues. As for treatment: approximately 10-day PBMC culture with coronavirus spike peptide pools or control peptides (ViraFEST assay). Positive PCR results dated from March to December 2020, before the US Alpha, Beta and Delta variants. Cultured CD4+ T cell DNA underwent sequencing with the Oncomine TCR Beta short-read assay. TCRdb passed the PCR reads through MiXCR, listing each CDR3 protein once. The profile covers approximately 10,000 distinct CDR3 sequences, with over 50% appearing a single time and around a quarter taken by the ten largest.

The V gene is TRBV18, the J gene TRBJ1-5; D remains ambiguous. The sequence was collected from a human donor who had recovered from COVID-19. Sequenced sample: CD4+ T cells from blood, cultured in vitro. CDR3 region: CASSPNGPNQPQHF. CDR3 DNA: TGTGCCAGCTCACCTAACGGGCCTAATCAGCCCCAGCATTTT.